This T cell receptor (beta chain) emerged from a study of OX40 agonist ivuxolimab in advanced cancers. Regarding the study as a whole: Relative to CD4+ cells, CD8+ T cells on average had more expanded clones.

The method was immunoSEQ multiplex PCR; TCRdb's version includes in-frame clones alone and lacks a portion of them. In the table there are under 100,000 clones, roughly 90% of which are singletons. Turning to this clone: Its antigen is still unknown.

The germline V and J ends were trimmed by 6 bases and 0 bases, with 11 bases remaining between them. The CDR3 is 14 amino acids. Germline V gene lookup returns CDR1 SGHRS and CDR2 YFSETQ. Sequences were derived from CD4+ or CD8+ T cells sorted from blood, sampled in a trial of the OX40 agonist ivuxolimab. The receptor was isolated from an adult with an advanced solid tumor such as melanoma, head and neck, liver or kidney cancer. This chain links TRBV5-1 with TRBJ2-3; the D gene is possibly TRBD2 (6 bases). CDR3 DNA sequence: TGCGCCAGCAAACCGGGACTCAGCACAGATACGCAGTATTTT. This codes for CASKPGLSTDTQYF.